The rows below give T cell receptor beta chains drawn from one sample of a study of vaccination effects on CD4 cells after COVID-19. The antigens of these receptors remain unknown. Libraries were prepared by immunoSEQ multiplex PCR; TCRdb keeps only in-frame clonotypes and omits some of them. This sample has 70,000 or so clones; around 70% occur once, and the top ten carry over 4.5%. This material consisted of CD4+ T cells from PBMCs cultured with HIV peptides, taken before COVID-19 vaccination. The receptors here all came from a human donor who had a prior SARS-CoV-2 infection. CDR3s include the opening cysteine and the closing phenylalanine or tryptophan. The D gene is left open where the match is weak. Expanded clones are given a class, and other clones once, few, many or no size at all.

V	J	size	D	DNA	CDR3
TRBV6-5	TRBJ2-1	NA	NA	TGTGCCAGCAGTTACATGGCCCCCTCTTACAATGAGCAGTTCTTC	CASSYMAPSYNEQFF
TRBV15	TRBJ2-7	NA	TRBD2	TGTGCCACCAGCAGAGGTATAACCGGGGGGTCCTACGAGCAGTACTTC	CATSRGITGGSYEQYF
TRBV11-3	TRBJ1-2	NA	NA	TGTGCCAGCAGCTTAAATAGGCGTTTGACGCCAACTGCTTCTAACTATGGCTACACCTTC	CASSLNRRLTPTASNYGYTF
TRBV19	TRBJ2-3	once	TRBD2	TGTGCCAGTAGGGTAAACGGGGGGGCAGATACGCAGTATTTT	CASRVNGGADTQYF
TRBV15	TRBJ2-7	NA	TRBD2	TGTGCCACCAGCCGTCTAGCGGCCAGCTCCTACGAGCAGTACTTC	CATSRLAASSYEQYF
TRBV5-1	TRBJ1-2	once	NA	TGCGCCAGCAGCTCTCAGGGGACGTCGGGCTACACCTTC	CASSSQGTSGYTF
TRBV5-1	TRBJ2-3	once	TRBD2	TGCGCCAGCAGCTTTAGCGGGGGAGCCGATACGCAGTATTTT	CASSFSGGADTQYF
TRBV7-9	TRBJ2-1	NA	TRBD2	TGTGCCAGCAGCTTAGCTTCTAGCGGGGGGTACAATGAGCAGTTCTTC	CASSLASSGGYNEQFF
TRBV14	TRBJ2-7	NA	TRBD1	TGTGCCAGCAGCCGCCTACAGGGGGCCTCGGGCGAGCAGTACTTC	CASSRLQGASGEQYF
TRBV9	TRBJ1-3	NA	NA	TGTGCCAGCAGCGTTCAGGCGAAGATCTATGGAAACACCATATATTTT	CASSVQAKIYGNTIYF
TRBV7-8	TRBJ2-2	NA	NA	TGTGCCAGCAGCAGGGTGGGGGCCGGGGAGCTGTTTTTT	CASSRVGAGELFF
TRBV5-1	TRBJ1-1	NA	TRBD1	TGCGCCAGCGCCTGGGGGACAGGGAGTTTCAACACTGAAGCTTTCTTT	CASAWGTGSFNTEAFF
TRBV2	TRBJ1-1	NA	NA	TGTGCCAGCAGTGGGACAGCGAACACTGAAGCTTTCTTT	CASSGTANTEAFF
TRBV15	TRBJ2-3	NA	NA	TGTGCCACCAGCAGAGGTTGGGTACGCACAGATACGCAGTATTTT	CATSRGWVRTDTQYF
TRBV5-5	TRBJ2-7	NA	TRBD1	TGTGCCAGCAGCTTGGTGACAGGGGGTTTCTTGGACGAGCAGTACTTC	CASSLVTGGFLDEQYF
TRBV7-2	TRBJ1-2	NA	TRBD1	TGTGCCAGCAGCCCGGACAGGGGGCGGGATGGCTACACCTTC	CASSPDRGRDGYTF
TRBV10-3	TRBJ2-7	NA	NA	TGTGCCATCTCTCCCGGAGGAGGGGTTGGCGGCTACGAGCAGTACTTC	CAISPGGGVGGYEQYF
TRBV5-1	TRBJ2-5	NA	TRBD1	TGCGCCAGCAGCTTTTCGGGGACAGGCGAAGAGACCCAGTACTTC	CASSFSGTGEETQYF
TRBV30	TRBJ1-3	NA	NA	TGTGCCTGGGGGGCCGGGACATATGGAAACACCATATATTTT	CAWGAGTYGNTIYF
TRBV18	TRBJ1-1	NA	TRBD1	TGTGCCAGCTCACCGACAGGGGCTACTGAAGCTTTCTTT	CASSPTGATEAFF
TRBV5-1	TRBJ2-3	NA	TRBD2	TGCGCCAGCAGCCCAGGTGGACGGGGGGGCACAGATACGCAGTATTTT	CASSPGGRGGTDTQYF
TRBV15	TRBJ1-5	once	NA	TGTGCCACCAGCAGAGATCAGGCAGGCACCCAGCATTTT	CATSRDQAGTQHF
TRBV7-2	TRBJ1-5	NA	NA	TGTGCCAGCAGCGCCCCGGGCAATCAGCCCCAGCATTTT	CASSAPGNQPQHF
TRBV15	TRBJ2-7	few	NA	TGTGCCACCAGCAGGCCGGGACGGCTCTACGAGCAGTACTTC	CATSRPGRLYEQYF
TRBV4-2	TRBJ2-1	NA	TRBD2	TGTGCCAGCAGCCCTGGGGAGGGACGCCTTCGCGAGCAGTTCTTC	CASSPGEGRLREQFF
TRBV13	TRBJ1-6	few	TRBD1	TGTGCCAGCAGCCGGGGACAGCATAATTCACCCCTCCACTTT	CASSRGQHNSPLHF
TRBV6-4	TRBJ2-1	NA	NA	TGTGCCAGCAGTGACTCTAGCGGCTCCTACAATGAGCAGTTCTTC	CASSDSSGSYNEQFF
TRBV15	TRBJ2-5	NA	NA	TGTGCCACCAGCAGAGATAGGGCCGGAGCACAAGAGACCCAGTACTTC	CATSRDRAGAQETQYF
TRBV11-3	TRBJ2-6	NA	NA	TGTGCCAGCAGCTTTGGGGCCAACGTCCTGACTTTC	CASSFGANVLTF
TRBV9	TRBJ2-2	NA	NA	TGTGCCAGCAGCCTCCAGACCGGGGAGCTGTTTTTT	CASSLQTGELFF
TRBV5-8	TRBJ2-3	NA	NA	TGTGCCAGCCTTACCCGGGCCTATTACACAGATACGCAGTATTTT	CASLTRAYYTDTQYF
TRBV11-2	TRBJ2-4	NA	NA	TGTGCCAGCAGCTTAGGAGAGGGGCTTGGTAAAAACATTCAGTACTTC	CASSLGEGLGKNIQYF
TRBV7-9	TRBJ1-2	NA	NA	TGTGCCAGCAGCTTAGGTGAACAAAATTATGGCTACACCTTC	CASSLGEQNYGYTF
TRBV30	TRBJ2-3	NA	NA	TGTGCCTGGAGTGTCGACTGGTCTTACACAGATACGCAGTATTTT	CAWSVDWSYTDTQYF
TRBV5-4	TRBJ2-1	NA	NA	TGTGCCAGCAGCTCCCCTAGCAGGGGTTTATACAATGAGCAGTTCTTC	CASSSPSRGLYNEQFF
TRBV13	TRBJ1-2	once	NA	TGTGCCAGCAGCTTACAGAGAGGGTTTAACTATGGCTACACCTTC	CASSLQRGFNYGYTF
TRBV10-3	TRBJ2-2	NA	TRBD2	TGTGCCATCAGGGGGACTAGCGGGGGGAGCAACACCGGGGAGCTGTTTTTT	CAIRGTSGGSNTGELFF
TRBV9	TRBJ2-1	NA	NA	TGTGCCAGCAGCGTAGTTCAAAGTAACAATGAGCAGTTCTTC	CASSVVQSNNEQFF
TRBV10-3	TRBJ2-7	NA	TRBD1	TGTGCCATCAGTGAGTACCGGGACAGCCCCTACGAGCAGTACTTC	CAISEYRDSPYEQYF
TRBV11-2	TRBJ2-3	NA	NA	TGTGCCAGCAGCTCCGCCCGGGGTAGGTTCGGCTCAGATACGCAGTATTTT	CASSSARGRFGSDTQYF
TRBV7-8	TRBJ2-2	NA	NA	TGTGCCAGCAGCCCGGGGAGAACCCTGGAGGGCACCGGGGAGCTGTTTTTT	CASSPGRTLEGTGELFF
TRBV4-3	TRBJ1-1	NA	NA	TGCGCCAGCAGCCCCCGGGGGGGACGAGACACTGAAGCTTTCTTT	CASSPRGGRDTEAFF
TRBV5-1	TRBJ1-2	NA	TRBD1	TGCGCCAGCAGCTTGGCACAGGGGGATGGCTACACCTTC	CASSLAQGDGYTF
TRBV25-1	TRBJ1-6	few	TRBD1	TGTGCCAGCGGACAGGGCCTAAGGTCCTATAATTCACCCCTCCACTTT	CASGQGLRSYNSPLHF
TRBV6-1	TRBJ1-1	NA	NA	TGTGCCAGCAGTGAACTGCTAGGGATGAACACTGAAGCTTTCTTT	CASSELLGMNTEAFF
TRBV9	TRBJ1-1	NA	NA	TGTGCCAGCAGCGTAGCCACACAGAACACTGAAGCTTTCTTT	CASSVATQNTEAFF
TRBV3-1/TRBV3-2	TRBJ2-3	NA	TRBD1	TGTGCCAGCAGCAGGACAGGCCCCACAGATACGCAGTATTTT	CASSRTGPTDTQYF
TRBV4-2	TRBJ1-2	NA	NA	TGTGCCAGCAGCCAAGATTTGGGGGTACGATATGGCTACACCTTC	CASSQDLGVRYGYTF
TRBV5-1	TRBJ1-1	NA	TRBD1	TGCGCCAGCAGCGTAGACAGGGGGAGCGGGGAAGCTTTCTTT	CASSVDRGSGEAFF
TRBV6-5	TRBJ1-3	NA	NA	TGTGCCAGCAGAATGACTTCCTCTGGAAACACCATATATTTT	CASRMTSSGNTIYF
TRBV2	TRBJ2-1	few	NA	TGTGCCAGCAGACCCGCCTCGTGGCGGCGCAACAATGAGCAGTTCTTC	CASRPASWRRNNEQFF
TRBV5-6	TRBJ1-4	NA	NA	TGTGCCAGCAGCTGGGGACGGACTACAACTAATGAAAAACTGTTTTTT	CASSWGRTTTNEKLFF
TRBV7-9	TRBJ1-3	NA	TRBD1	TGTGCCAGCAGTCTACAGGGGTCAGGAAACACCATATATTTT	CASSLQGSGNTIYF
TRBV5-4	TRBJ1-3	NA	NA	TGTGCCAGCAGCTTGGTAGGGGGAAGTCCTGGAAACACCATATATTTT	CASSLVGGSPGNTIYF
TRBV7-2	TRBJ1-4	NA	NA	TGTGCCAGCAGCTTAGGATCCACAGGAGGGGAAAAACTGTTTTTT	CASSLGSTGGEKLFF
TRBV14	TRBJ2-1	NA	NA	TGTGCCAGCAGCCCGCTAGGGCCATCGGCTTACAATGAGCAGTTCTTC	CASSPLGPSAYNEQFF
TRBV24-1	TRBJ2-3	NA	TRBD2	TGTGCCACCAGTGATCCGACTAGCGGGATTAGCACAGATACGCAGTATTTT	CATSDPTSGISTDTQYF
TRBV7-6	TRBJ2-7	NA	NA	TGTGCCAGCAGCCCCGGGGTGGCGAGGTCCTACGAGCAGTACTTC	CASSPGVARSYEQYF
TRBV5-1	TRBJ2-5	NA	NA	TGCGCCAGCGGGGGGGCCGTACAAGAGACCCAGTACTTC	CASGGAVQETQYF